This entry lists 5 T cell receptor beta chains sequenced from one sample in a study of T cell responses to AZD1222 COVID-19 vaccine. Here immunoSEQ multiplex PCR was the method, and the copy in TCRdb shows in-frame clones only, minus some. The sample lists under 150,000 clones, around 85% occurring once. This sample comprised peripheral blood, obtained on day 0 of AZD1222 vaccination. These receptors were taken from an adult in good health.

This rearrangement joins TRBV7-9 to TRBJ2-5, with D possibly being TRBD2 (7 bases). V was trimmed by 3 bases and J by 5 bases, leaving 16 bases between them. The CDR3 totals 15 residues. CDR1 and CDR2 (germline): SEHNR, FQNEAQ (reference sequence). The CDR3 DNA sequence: TGTGCCAGCAGCTTGTGGGAACAGGGAGGGGAGACCCAGTACTTC. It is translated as CASSLWEQGGETQYF.

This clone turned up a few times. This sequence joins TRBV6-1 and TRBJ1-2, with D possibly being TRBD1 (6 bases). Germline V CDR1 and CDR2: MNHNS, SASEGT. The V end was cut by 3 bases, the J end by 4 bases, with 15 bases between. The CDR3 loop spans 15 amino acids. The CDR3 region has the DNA TGTGCCAGCAGTGACGGAGACAGGCTTATCTATGGCTACACCTTC. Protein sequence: CASSDGDRLIYGYTF.

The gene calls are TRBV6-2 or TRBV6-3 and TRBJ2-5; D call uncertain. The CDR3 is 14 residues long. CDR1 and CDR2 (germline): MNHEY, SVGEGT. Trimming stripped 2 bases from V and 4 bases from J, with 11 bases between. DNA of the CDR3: TGTGCCAGCAGTTACGTGTCGAGTAGAGAGACCCAGTACTTC. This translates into CASSYVSSRETQYF.

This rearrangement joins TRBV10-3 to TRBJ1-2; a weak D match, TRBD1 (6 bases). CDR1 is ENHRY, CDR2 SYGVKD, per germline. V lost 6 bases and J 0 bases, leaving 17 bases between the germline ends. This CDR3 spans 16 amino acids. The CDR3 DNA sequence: TGTGCCATCAGAATGGACCGGGACAAGGCTAACTATGGCTACACCTTC. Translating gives CAIRMDRDKANYGYTF.

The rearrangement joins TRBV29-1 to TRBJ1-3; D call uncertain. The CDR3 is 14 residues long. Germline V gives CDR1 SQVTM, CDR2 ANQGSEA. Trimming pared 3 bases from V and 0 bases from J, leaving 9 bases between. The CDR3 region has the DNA TGCAGCGTTGAGCCGGGAATCTCTGGAAACACCATATATTTT. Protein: CSVEPGISGNTIYF. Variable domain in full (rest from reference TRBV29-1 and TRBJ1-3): SAVISQKPSRDICQRGTSLTIQCQVDSQVTMMFWYRQQPGQSLTLIATANQGSEATYESGFVIDKFPISRPNLTFSTLTVSNMSPEDSSIYLCSVEPGISGNTIYFGEGSWLTVV.